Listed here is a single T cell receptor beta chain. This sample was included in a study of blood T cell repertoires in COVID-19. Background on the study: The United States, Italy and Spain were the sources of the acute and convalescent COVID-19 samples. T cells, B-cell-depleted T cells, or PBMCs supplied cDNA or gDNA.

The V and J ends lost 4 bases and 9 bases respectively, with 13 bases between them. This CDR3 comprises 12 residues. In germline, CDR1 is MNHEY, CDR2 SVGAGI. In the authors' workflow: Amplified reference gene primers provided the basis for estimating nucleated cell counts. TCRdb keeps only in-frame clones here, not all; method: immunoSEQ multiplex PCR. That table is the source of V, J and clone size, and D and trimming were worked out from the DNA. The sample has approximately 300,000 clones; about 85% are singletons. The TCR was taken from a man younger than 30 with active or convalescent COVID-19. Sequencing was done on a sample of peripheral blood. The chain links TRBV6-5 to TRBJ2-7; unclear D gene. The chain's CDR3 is CASSSPYVGQYF. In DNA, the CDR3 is TGTGCCAGCAGTTCACCCTACGTCGGGCAGTACTTC.